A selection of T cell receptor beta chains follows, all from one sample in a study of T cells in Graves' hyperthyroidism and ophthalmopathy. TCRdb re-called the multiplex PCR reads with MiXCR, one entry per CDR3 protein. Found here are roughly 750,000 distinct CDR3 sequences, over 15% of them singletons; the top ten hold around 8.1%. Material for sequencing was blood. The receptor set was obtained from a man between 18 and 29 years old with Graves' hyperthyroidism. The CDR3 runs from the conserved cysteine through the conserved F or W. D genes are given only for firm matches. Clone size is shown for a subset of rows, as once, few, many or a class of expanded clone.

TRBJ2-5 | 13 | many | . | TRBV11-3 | TGTGCCAGCAGCCGGGGGCCGGCGGGGACCCAGTACTTC | CASSRGPAGTQYF
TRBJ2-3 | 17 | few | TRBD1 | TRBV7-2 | TGTGCCAGCAGCTTAACCTACCCGGGACAGGGCCCAGATACGCAGTATTTT | CASSLTYPGQGPDTQYF
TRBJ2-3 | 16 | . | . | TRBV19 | TGTGCCAGTAGTATAGATCCGGGACAACACACAGATACGCAGTATTTT | CASSIDPGQHTDTQYF
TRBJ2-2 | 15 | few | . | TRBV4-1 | TGCGCCAGCAGCCAAGCCCCTGCGGGCTCCGGGGAGCTGTTTTTT | CASSQAPAGSGELFF
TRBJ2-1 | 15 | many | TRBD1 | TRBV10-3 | TGTGCCATCAGCCTCCGGGACAGACCCTACAATGAGCAGTTCTTC | CAISLRDRPYNEQFF
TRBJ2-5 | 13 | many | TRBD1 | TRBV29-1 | TGCAGCGTTGAACCGGGACAGAGAGAGACCCAGTACTTC | CSVEPGQRETQYF
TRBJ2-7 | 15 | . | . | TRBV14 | TGTGCCAGCAGCCCCCTTGAGAGGCCACCCTACGAGCAGTACTTC | CASSPLERPPYEQYF
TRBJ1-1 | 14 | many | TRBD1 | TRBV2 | TGTGCCAGCGGGCTTGACAGGGGATCGACTGAAGCTTTCTTT | CASGLDRGSTEAFF
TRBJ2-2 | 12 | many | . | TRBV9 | TGTGCCAGCAAGGGATCGGGCGGGGAGCTGTTTTTT | CASKGSGGELFF
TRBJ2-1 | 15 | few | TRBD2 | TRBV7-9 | TGTGCCAGCAGACCTCCGTGGACTAGCGGGAATGAGCAGTTCTTC | CASRPPWTSGNEQFF
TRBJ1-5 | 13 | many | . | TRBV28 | TGTGCCAGCACGGGGGCCCTCAATCAGCCCCAGCATTTT | CASTGALNQPQHF